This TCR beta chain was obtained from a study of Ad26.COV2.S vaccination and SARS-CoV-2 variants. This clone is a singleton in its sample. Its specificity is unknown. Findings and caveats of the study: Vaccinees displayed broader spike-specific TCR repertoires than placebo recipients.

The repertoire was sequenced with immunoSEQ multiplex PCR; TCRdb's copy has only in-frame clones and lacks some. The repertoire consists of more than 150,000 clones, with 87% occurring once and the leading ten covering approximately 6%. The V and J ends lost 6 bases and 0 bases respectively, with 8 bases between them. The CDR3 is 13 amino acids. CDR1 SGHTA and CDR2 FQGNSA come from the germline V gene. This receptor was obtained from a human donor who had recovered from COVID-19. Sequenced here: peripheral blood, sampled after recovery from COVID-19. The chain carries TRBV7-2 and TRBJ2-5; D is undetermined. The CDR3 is CASSGTYQETQYF. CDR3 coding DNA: TGTGCCAGCAGTGGAACCTACCAAGAGACCCAGTACTTC.